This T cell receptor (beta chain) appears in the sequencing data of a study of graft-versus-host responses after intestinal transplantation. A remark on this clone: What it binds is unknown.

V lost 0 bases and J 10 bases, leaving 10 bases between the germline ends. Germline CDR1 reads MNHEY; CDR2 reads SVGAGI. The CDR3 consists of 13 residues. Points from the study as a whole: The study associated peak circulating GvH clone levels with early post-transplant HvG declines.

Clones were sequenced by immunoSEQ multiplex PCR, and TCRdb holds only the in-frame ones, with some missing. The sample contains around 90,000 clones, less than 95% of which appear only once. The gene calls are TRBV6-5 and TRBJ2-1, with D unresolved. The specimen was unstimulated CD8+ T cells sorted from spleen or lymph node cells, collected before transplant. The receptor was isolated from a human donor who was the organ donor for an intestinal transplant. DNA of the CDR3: TGTGCCAGCAGTTACTCGCGTGATTTGGAGCAGTTCTTC. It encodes CASSYSRDLEQFF.